Below are 23 T cell receptor beta chains sequenced from a single sample in a study of T cells in Graves' hyperthyroidism and ophthalmopathy. The source material, RNA transcripts, was used to amplify TCR beta CDR3 regions. During a first-round RT-PCR of the TCR CDR3, the HTBI primer set was used. TCRdb re-called the multiplex PCR reads through MiXCR, storing one row per CDR3 protein. This sample has roughly 380,000 distinct CDR3 sequences, with roughly 13% found just once. Input material: blood. These receptors all stem from a woman aged 18-29 years with Graves' hyperthyroidism.

The sample holds many counts of this clonotype. The rearrangement links TRBV6-1 to TRBJ1-2; D possibly corresponds to TRBD1 (6 bases). Trimming shortened V by 5 bases and J by 8 bases, and 15 bases separated the two germline ends. CDR1 and CDR2 from the germline V gene are MNHNS and SASEGT. CDR3 size: 13 residues. The CDR3 spells CASSLQGDRGYTF. CDR3 coding DNA: TGTGCCAGCAGTTTACAGGGAGACCGCGGCTACACCTTC.

As concerns this clonotype: Sequence at one end of the junction differs from germline and may be a read error. The chain employs TRBV10-3 and TRBJ2-7, with 8 nucleotides matching TRBD2. Per the germline V gene, CDR1 is ENHRY and CDR2 is SYGVKD. The CDR3 loop spans 14 amino acids. Here the CDR3 DNA reads TGTGCCGTCAGAGCTAGCGGGCATTCCTACGAGCAGTACTTC. It encodes CAVRASGHSYEQYF.

This clonotype was counted many times. J is TRBJ1-1 and V is TRBV28; 9 nucleotides agree with TRBD1. This CDR3 spans 16 amino acids. Unmatched junction bases numbered 14, after V lost 6 bases and J lost 6 bases. The germline CDR1 and CDR2 sequences are MDHEN and SYDVKM. The CDR3 is CASSLGQGRTGAEAFF. CDR3 sequence (DNA): TGTGCCAGCAGCCTGGGACAGGGTAGGACCGGCGCTGAAGCTTTCTTT.

The gene calls are TRBV19 and TRBJ1-5; TRBD1 matches at 10 bases. The trim removed 6 bases at V and 6 bases at J, leaving 5 bases unmatched. The CDR3 loop spans 14 amino acids. Germline CDR1 and CDR2: LNHDA and SQIVND (reference sequence). DNA for the CDR3: TGTGCCAGTAGGGCGGACAGGGGGTTTCAGCCCCAGCATTTT. Residues: CASRADRGFQPQHF.

This clonotype was picked up a small number of times. This sequence joins TRBV6-1 and TRBJ2-2; 7 bases are shared with TRBD2. Germline-derived CDR1 and CDR2 are MNHNS and SASEGT. J was trimmed by 1 base and V by 5 bases; bases with no gene match: 4. This CDR3 comprises 15 residues. The CDR3 DNA follows: TGTGCCAGCAGTTATCTAGCGGAGAACACCGGGGAGCTGTTTTTT. Its translation: CASSYLAENTGELFF.

This clonotype was recorded many times. CDR3 protein: CASKGGTSGIAPSYEQYF. The CDR3 DNA is TGTGCCAGCAAAGGAGGGACTAGCGGTATTGCCCCCTCCTACGAGCAGTACTTC. V gene TRBV7-2 combines with J gene TRBJ2-7; 11 positions match TRBD2. V shed 7 bases, J shed 0 bases, and the junction held 14 bases outside the gene matches. The CDR3 sequence is 18 residues long. The germline gives CDR1 SGHTA, CDR2 FQGNSA.

This clonotype was detected many times. The rearrangement uses TRBV12-3 or TRBV12-4 and TRBJ1-2; D is unresolved. V was shortened by 3 bases and J by 4 bases, with 12 bases between the two germline ends. The CDR3 extends over 14 amino acids. For the CDR3, the DNA is TGTGCCAGCAGTTTCAGAGGAGGCGGCTATGGCTACACCTTC. Its translation: CASSFRGGGYGYTF.

The chain combines TRBV3-1 with TRBJ2-7; TRBD2 aligns across 10 bases. From germline, CDR1 is LGHDT and CDR2 YNNKEL (reference sequence). The CDR3 has 17 residues. Trimming at V came to 1 base and at J to 0 bases, leaving 6 bases not matched to a gene. The DNA of the CDR3 is TGTGCCAGCAGCCAAGTTTTCGAGCGGGAGGGCTCCTACGAGCAGTACTTC. This sequence encodes CASSQVFEREGSYEQYF.

The chain links TRBV7-8 to TRBJ2-5; 7 positions match TRBD2. The CDR3 length is 16 residues. Germline V lookup: CDR1 SGHVS, CDR2 FQNEAQ. Trimming removed 1 base from V and 0 bases from J; junction bases left unmatched: 5. The CDR3 here is CASSLVLLADQETQYF. The CDR3 bases are TGTGCCAGCAGCTTAGTACTGCTAGCGGACCAAGAGACCCAGTACTTC.

This clonotype appeared a single time. The gene calls are TRBV30 and TRBJ2-1; 7 bases are shared with TRBD1. CDR1 and CDR2 (germline): GTSNPN, SVGIG (reference sequence). After removal of 8 bases from V and 5 bases from J, the junction contained 9 bases not matched to a gene. This CDR3 has 13 residues. The CDR3 coding sequence is TGTGCCGGGGAGACAGGGTTGCACAATGAGCAGTTCTTC. This sequence encodes CAGETGLHNEQFF.

This clonotype was seen many times. The CDR3 coding sequence is TGTGCCACCAGTGATGGGGTAGCGGGAGCGTCGGGTGATGAGCAGTTCTTC. This encodes CATSDGVAGASGDEQFF. The chain combines TRBV24-1 with TRBJ2-1, with 9 bases aligning to TRBD2. The germline V gene has CDR1 KGHDR and CDR2 SFDVKD. With V trimmed by 3 bases and J by 8 bases, 13 bases remained unmatched. The CDR3 extends over 17 amino acids.

The CDR3 DNA is TGTGCCAGCAGCTTACTATCGGACAGGGACTACGAGCAGTACTTC. The encoded protein is CASSLLSDRDYEQYF. The chain joins TRBV11-2 to TRBJ2-7, with 8 bases fitting TRBD1. This CDR3 has 15 residues. Germline CDR1 SGHAT, CDR2 FQNNGV. With V trimmed by 2 bases and J by 3 bases, 6 bases remained unmatched.

The chain carries TRBV4-1 and TRBJ1-6; D is unresolved. The CDR3 totals 15 residues. The germline gives CDR1 MGHRA, CDR2 YSYEKL. V was cut by 1 base and J by 6 bases, with 10 bases left in between. The CDR3 bases are TGCGCCAGCAGCCAAGTTACGACCAGTAATTCACCCCTCCACTTT. Translating gives CASSQVTTSNSPLHF.

This clonotype was detected many times. V gene TRBV6-1 combines with J gene TRBJ1-1, with D perhaps TRBD1 (6 bases). This CDR3 comprises 15 residues. Germline CDR1 is MNHNS and CDR2 is SASEGT. Trimming left V 6 bases short and J 1 base short, with 15 bases between. This CDR3 reads CASRSHRVGNTEAFF. The DNA for the CDR3 is TGTGCCAGCAGGTCACACAGGGTGGGGAACACTGAAGCTTTCTTT.

This clonotype was seen repeatedly, ten times or more. The CDR3 loop is CASSPPLVGGTQYF. In nucleotides, the CDR3 is TGTGCCAGCTCACCACCCCTAGTGGGGGGGACCCAGTACTTC. The J gene is TRBJ2-5, the V gene TRBV18; D possibly corresponds to TRBD2 (6 bases). CDR1 KGHSH and CDR2 LQKENI come from the germline V gene. The V and J ends lost 0 bases and 7 bases respectively, with 12 bases between them. The CDR3 length is 14 residues.

The chain is built from TRBV5-1 and TRBJ2-5, with TRBD2 identical over 12 bases. The CDR3 has 17 residues. Germline trimming cut 2 bases from V and 2 bases from J; bases unmatched to any gene: 7. CDR1 and CDR2 (germline): SGHRS, YFSETQ. CDR3 sequence (DNA): TGCGCCAGCAGCTTTTATAGGACTAGCGGGACTCAAGAGACCCAGTACTTC. Residues: CASSFYRTSGTQETQYF. The whole variable domain, remainder taken from reference TRBV5-1 and TRBJ2-5, is KAGVTQTPRYLIKTRGQQVTLSCSPISGHRSVSWYQQTPGQGLQFLFEYFSETQRNKGNFPGRFSGRQFSNSRSEMNVSTLELGDSALYLCASSFYRTSGTQETQYFGPGTRLLVL.

This clonotype was counted many times. The rearrangement uses TRBV29-1 and TRBJ2-1, with a tentative D call TRBD1 (7 bases). The V end was cut by 1 base, the J end by 2 bases, with 15 bases between. The germline CDR1 and CDR2 sequences are SQVTM and ANQGSEA. The CDR3 length is 16 residues. Here the CDR3 DNA reads TGCAGCGTTGAAGGCATAGGCAGGGGGGCCTACAATGAGCAGTTCTTC. Amino acids: CSVEGIGRGAYNEQFF.

This clonotype was detected a few times. The chain is built from TRBV18 and TRBJ2-1; D is possibly TRBD2 (5 bases). The CDR3 loop spans 14 amino acids. Germline values: CDR1 KGHSH, CDR2 LQKENI. The V end was cut by 3 bases, the J end by 15 bases, with 21 bases between. In DNA form, the CDR3 reads TGTGCCAGCTCACCTACTTCCGGCGGGTTCCATCTGTTCTTC. Translating it yields CASSPTSGGFHLFF.

The chain is built from TRBV28 and TRBJ1-3; D ambiguous. The CDR3 runs 14 residues. The ends were cut back, 4 bases at V and 4 bases at J, with 11 bases in the middle. Germline V gene sequence: CDR1 MDHEN, CDR2 SYDVKM. This CDR3 is CASSSSLGGNTIYF. CDR3 DNA: TGTGCCAGCAGTTCGTCCTTGGGAGGAAACACCATATATTTT.

This clonotype was found many times. The rearrangement links TRBV7-9 to TRBJ2-7; 7 nucleotides align to TRBD2. CDR1 SEHNR and CDR2 FQNEAQ come from the germline V gene (reference sequence). J was trimmed by 1 base and V by 3 bases; bases with no gene match: 6. This CDR3 comprises 15 residues. The CDR3 DNA sequence: TGTGCCAGCAGCTTTCCCGGACTAGGGTCCTACGAGCAGTACTTC. Translation: CASSFPGLGSYEQYF.

This clonotype was detected ten times or more. The chain joins TRBV3-1 to TRBJ2-7; D is possibly TRBD2 (6 bases). Germline-derived CDR1 and CDR2 are LGHDT and YNNKEL (reference sequence). Trimming shortened V by 1 base and J by 3 bases, and 16 bases separated the two germline ends. This CDR3 is built from 16 residues. CDR3 protein: CASSQGVAAVLYEQYF. In nucleotides, the CDR3 is TGTGCCAGCAGCCAAGGGGTAGCGGCGGTACTCTACGAGCAGTACTTC.

This clonotype appeared many times. The chain has TRBV19 and TRBJ2-1; 11 positions match TRBD2. Germline CDR1 is LNHDA and CDR2 is SQIVND (reference sequence). The V segment lost 6 bases and the J segment 7 bases; nucleotides outside the gene matches: 2. The CDR3 covers 13 residues. The CDR3 sequence: CASRTSGINEQFF. As DNA, the CDR3 is TGTGCCAGTAGGACTAGCGGGATAAATGAGCAGTTCTTC.

The V and J genes are TRBV5-4 and TRBJ2-3, with 9 bases aligning to TRBD1. This CDR3 contains 16 residues. Germline V gene sequence: CDR1 SGHNT, CDR2 YYREEE (reference sequence). J gave up 1 base and V 3 bases, and 6 bases lay outside the gene matches. CDR3 bases: TGTGCCAGCAGCTCGACTAACAGGGGGCGCACAGATACGCAGTATTTT. As protein: CASSSTNRGRTDTQYF.